The 14 T cell receptor beta chains below come from one sample, sequenced in a study of regulatory T cells in long-lasting Graves disease. TCR beta libraries were built with iRepertoire HTBI primers and Arm-PCR of CDR3 regions. TCRdb redid the calling of the multiplex PCR reads with MiXCR, one entry per CDR3 protein. The sample carries more than 450,000 distinct CDR3 sequences, under 20% recorded once. The time point is: newly diagnosed GD, antithyroid drugs for less than 3 months. RNA from PBMCs was the source of the TCR library. The sample also formed part of further work on T cells in Graves' hyperthyroidism and ophthalmopathy.

The sample in question was peripheral blood mononuclear cells (PBMCs), obtained at new diagnosis, from a patient treated with antithyroid drugs. These receptors were taken from a middle-aged man with Graves disease.

This clonotype occurred many times. The V and J genes are TRBV20-1 and TRBJ2-7; D could derive from TRBD1 or TRBD2 (5 bases each). Trimming took 6 bases from V and 6 from J, leaving 21 bases between them. Germline V gene sequence: CDR1 DFQATT, CDR2 SNEGSKA (reference sequence). The CDR3 length is 14 residues. The CDR3 is CSARTGLSPREQYF. DNA of the CDR3: TGCAGTGCAAGAACAGGACTCTCCCCTCGCGAGCAGTACTTC.

Ten or more counts support this clonotype. The chain joins TRBV14 to TRBJ2-5, with 10 bases fitting TRBD1. The CDR3 is made up of 15 amino acids. V lost 4 bases, J lost 3 bases, and 5 bases stayed unmatched. CDR1 SGHDN and CDR2 FVKESK come from the germline V gene. CDR3 bases: TGTGCCAGCAGCCGATACGGGACAGGGGAAGAGACCCAGTACTTC. It codes for CASSRYGTGEETQYF.

Ten or more counts support this clonotype. In DNA, the CDR3 is TGTGCCAGCAGCTTAGCGGGACAGAGTTCTTACAATGAGCAGTTCTTC. It codes for CASSLAGQSSYNEQFF. The V and J genes are TRBV11-1 and TRBJ2-1; TRBD1 agrees at 7 bases. Trimming cost V 0 bases and J 4 bases; bases outside gene matches: 6. Germline CDR1 is SGHAT and CDR2 is FQDESV (reference sequence). The CDR3 runs 16 residues.

The chain links TRBV7-9 to TRBJ2-3; D remains ambiguous. The CDR3 has 14 residues. CDR1 is SEHNR, CDR2 FQNEAQ, per germline (reference sequence). Between the trimmed V and J ends, which lost 2 bases and 3 bases, there was a span of 9 bases. The CDR3 sequence: CASSLTGLTDTQYF. In nucleotides, the CDR3 is TGTGCCAGCAGCTTAACTGGGTTGACAGATACGCAGTATTTT. Based on the CDR3 plus reference TRBV7-9 and TRBJ2-3, the full variable domain is DTGVSQNPRHKITKRGQNVTFRCDPISEHNRLYWYRQTLGQGPEFLTYFQNEAQLEKSRLLSDRFSAERPKGSFSTLEIQRTEQGDSAMYLCASSLTGLTDTQYFGPGTRLTVL.

In regard to this clonotype: A read error may be the cause here, since a much bigger clone is one base away. The chain links TRBV5-4 to TRBJ2-3; possibly TRBD2 for D (5 bases). CDR1 and CDR2 from the germline V gene are SGHNT and YYREEE (reference sequence). V shed 3 bases and J shed 1 base, with 9 bases lying between them. There are 14 residues in the CDR3. The CDR3 region has the DNA TGTGCCAGCAGCTCCCAGCGGCGCACAGATACGCAGTATTTT. This gives the protein CASSSQRRTDTQYF.

This clonotype has at least ten counts. The J gene is TRBJ2-7, the V gene TRBV28; D is perhaps TRBD2 (6 bases). V was clipped by 6 bases and J by 4 bases, with 10 bases between them. The CDR3 extends over 12 amino acids. Germline CDR1 is MDHEN and CDR2 is SYDVKM. CDR3 in amino acids: CASSLLAYEQYF. The CDR3 bases are TGTGCCAGCAGCCTACTAGCTTACGAGCAGTACTTC.

The sample holds a few counts of this clonotype. The chain couples TRBV5-4 to TRBJ2-2, with D possibly TRBD2 on 5 matching bases. Looked up from germline, CDR1 is SGHNT and CDR2 is YYREEE (reference sequence). The V and J ends lost 2 bases and 1 base respectively, with 9 bases between them. The CDR3 extends over 15 amino acids. Here the CDR3 DNA reads TGTGCCAGCAGCTTTTATCGGGGGAACACCGGGGAGCTGTTTTTT. Translating it yields CASSFYRGNTGELFF.

This clonotype was observed at least ten times. This chain joins TRBV3-1 and TRBJ1-1, with TRBD1 identical over 7 bases. The junction had 3 bases not matched to a gene; V was cut back by 1 base and J by 4 bases. This CDR3 is 14 amino acids long. Germline V lookup: CDR1 LGHDT, CDR2 YNNKEL (reference sequence). CDR3 loop: CASSQVNRGTEAFF. In DNA, the CDR3 is TGTGCCAGCAGCCAAGTCAACAGGGGCACTGAAGCTTTCTTT.

The sample holds many counts of this clonotype. The CDR3 sequence: CAWSSPSGGLVSYTF. CDR3 bases: TGTGCCTGGAGTTCTCCGAGTGGGGGGCTGGTGAGCTACACCTTC. The V gene is TRBV30, the J gene TRBJ1-2, with D maybe TRBD1 (6 bases). Trimming left V 2 bases short and J 9 bases short, with 22 bases between. This CDR3 is 15 amino acids long. Germline V gene sequence: CDR1 GTSNPN, CDR2 SVGIG (reference sequence).

There are many counts of this clonotype. The V gene is TRBV28, the J gene TRBJ2-7; 11 bases line up with TRBD2. Trimming at V came to 3 bases and at J to 6 bases, leaving 10 bases not matched to a gene. From germline, CDR1 is MDHEN and CDR2 SYDVKM. CDR3 length: 16 amino acids. CDR3: CASSFPTLAGVLEQYF. The CDR3 DNA is TGTGCCAGCAGTTTCCCCACACTAGCGGGAGTACTCGAGCAGTACTTC.

The genes are TRBV6-1 and TRBJ2-6; the D is unclear. This CDR3 has 15 residues. Per the germline V gene, CDR1 is MNHNS and CDR2 is SASEGT. V was pared by 2 bases and J by 5 bases, with 10 bases between. In DNA, the CDR3 is TGTGCCAGCAGTGAACGAGCCGCCCGGGCCAACGTCCTGACTTTC. Amino acid sequence: CASSERAARANVLTF.

The chain carries TRBV5-4 and TRBJ2-4, with 7 bases identical to TRBD2. Trimming removed 1 base from V and 8 bases from J; junction bases left unmatched: 12. Germline V lookup: CDR1 SGHNT, CDR2 YYREEE (reference sequence). This CDR3 comprises 16 residues. The CDR3 here is CASSLKVGGSGDIQYF. CDR3 bases: TGTGCCAGCAGCTTGAAGGTTGGGGGGAGCGGGGACATTCAGTACTTC.

The table lists this clonotype with many counts. One junction end does not reproduce the germline sequence, and a read error may be involved. The chain recombines TRBV5-1 with TRBJ2-3; TRBD1 might be the D (6 bases). CDR3 length equals 14 residues. Germline V gives CDR1 SGHRS, CDR2 YFSETQ. Here the CDR3 DNA reads TGTGCCAGCAGTTCCGACAGGATCACAGATACGCAGTATTTT. Its protein product is CASSSDRITDTQYF.

This clonotype was recorded at least ten times. This chain links TRBV6-5 with TRBJ2-3; 13 bases match TRBD2. The CDR3 loop spans 17 amino acids. From germline, CDR1 is MNHEY and CDR2 SVGAGI. Losses at the gene ends were 4 bases for V and 5 bases for J; bases not matched to a gene: 9. The CDR3 reads CASSLGLAGAGGDTQYF. The DNA of the CDR3 is TGTGCCAGCAGTTTAGGACTAGCGGGAGCGGGAGGAGATACGCAGTATTTT.